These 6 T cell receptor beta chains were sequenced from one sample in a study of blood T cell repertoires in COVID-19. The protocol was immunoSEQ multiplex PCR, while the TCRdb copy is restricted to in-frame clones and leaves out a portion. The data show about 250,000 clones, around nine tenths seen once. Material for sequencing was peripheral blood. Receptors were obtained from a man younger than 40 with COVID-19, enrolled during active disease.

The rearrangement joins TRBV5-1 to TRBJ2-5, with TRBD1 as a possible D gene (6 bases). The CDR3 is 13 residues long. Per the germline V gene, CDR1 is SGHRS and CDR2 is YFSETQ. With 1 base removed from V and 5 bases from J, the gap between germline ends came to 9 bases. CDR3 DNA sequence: TGCGCCAGCAGCTTGCAGGGGAGCGAGACCCAGTACTTC. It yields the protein CASSLQGSETQYF.

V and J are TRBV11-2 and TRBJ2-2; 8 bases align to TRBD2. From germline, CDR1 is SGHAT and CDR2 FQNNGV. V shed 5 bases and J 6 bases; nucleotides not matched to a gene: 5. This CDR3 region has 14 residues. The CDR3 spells CASSPPGGPGELFF. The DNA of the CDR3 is TGTGCCAGCAGCCCGCCGGGGGGGCCCGGGGAGCTGTTTTTT.

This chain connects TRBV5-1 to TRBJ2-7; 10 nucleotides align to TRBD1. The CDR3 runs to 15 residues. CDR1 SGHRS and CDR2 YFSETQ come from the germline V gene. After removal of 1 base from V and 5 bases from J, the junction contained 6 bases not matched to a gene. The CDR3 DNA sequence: TGCGCCAGCAGCTTGTTGGGACAGGGGACCGACGAGCAGTACTTC. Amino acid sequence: CASSLLGQGTDEQYF.

CDR3 region: CASSFGTGGAFF. The CDR3 DNA is TGTGCCAGCAGTTTTGGGACGGGGGGAGCTTTCTTT. V usage is TRBV12-3 or TRBV12-4 and J usage is TRBJ1-1, with D tentatively TRBD1 (5 bases). The CDR3 has 12 amino acids. V gave up 3 bases and J gave up 10 bases, with 12 bases separating them.

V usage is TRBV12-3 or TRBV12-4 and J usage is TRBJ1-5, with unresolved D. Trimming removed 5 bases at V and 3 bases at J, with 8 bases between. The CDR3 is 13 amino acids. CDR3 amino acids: CASSPGNNQPQHF. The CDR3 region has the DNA TGTGCCAGCAGTCCGGGTAACAATCAGCCCCAGCATTTT.

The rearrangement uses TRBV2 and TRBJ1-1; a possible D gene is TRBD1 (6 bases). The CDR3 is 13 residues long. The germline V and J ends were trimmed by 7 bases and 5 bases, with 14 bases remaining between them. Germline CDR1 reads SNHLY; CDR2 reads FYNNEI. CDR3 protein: CASNPGVGTEAFF. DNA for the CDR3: TGTGCCAGCAACCCAGGGGTGGGGACTGAAGCTTTCTTT.